The 20 T cell receptor beta chains below were found in one sample sequenced in a study of cytomegalovirus exposure and HLA in healthy donors. The study ran its PCR with 60 Vbeta and 13 Jbeta primers. The protocol was immunoSEQ multiplex PCR, while the TCRdb copy is restricted to in-frame clones and leaves out a portion. The table has over 85,000 clones, 55% to 80% seen once. The sequenced sample was PBMCs. Receptor source: a human donor in good health.

The chain recombines TRBV4-1 with TRBJ2-7, with D uncertain. V was pared by 3 bases and J by 5 bases, with 17 bases between. The CDR3 is 15 amino acids. Germline values: CDR1 MGHRA, CDR2 YSYEKL. CDR3: CASSQSPGIRHEQYF. The CDR3 DNA follows: TGCGCCAGCAGCCAGTCGCCAGGTATTCGCCACGAGCAGTACTTC.

The V call is TRBV30, the J call TRBJ2-1; D may be TRBD2 (6 bases). The CDR3 sequence is 15 residues long. The V gene's germline CDR1 is GTSNPN and CDR2 SVGIG (reference sequence). V lost 5 bases to trimming and J lost 0 bases, with 14 bases between them. The CDR3 nucleotides read TGTGCCTGGGACAAGGGACTGAGCTCCTACAATGAGCAGTTCTTC. It specifies CAWDKGLSSYNEQFF.

The chain carries TRBV19 and TRBJ2-1; tentatively, D is TRBD2 (6 bases). Trimming pared 9 bases from V and 5 bases from J, leaving 14 bases between. The germline V gene encodes CDR1 LNHDA and CDR2 SQIVND (reference sequence). The CDR3 sequence is 13 residues long. In DNA form, the CDR3 reads TGTGCCAGCCAACCCGGGGGAGACAATGAGCAGTTCTTC. It translates to CASQPGGDNEQFF.

This clone came up once. This sequence joins TRBV29-1 and TRBJ2-1; 16 bases are a match to TRBD2. Germline CDR1 reads SQVTM; CDR2 reads ANQGSEA. The trim removed 3 bases at V and 4 bases at J, leaving 3 bases unmatched. This CDR3 spans 16 amino acids. The CDR3 DNA reads as TGCAGCGTTGAGGGACTAGCGGGAGGGCGTTACAATGAGCAGTTCTTC. This gives the protein CSVEGLAGGRYNEQFF.

The chain recombines TRBV30 with TRBJ1-1, with D uncertain. This CDR3 region has 11 residues. The V end was cut by 5 bases, the J end by 7 bases, with 11 bases between. Germline V gene lookup returns CDR1 GTSNPN and CDR2 SVGIG (reference sequence). In DNA, the CDR3 is TGTGCCTGGGGTAGCAGAGGTGAAGCTTTCTTT. It translates to CAWGSRGEAFF.

The rearrangement uses TRBV19 and TRBJ2-3, with D possibly matching TRBD1 (6 bases). The germline V and J ends were trimmed by 7 bases and 4 bases, with 9 bases remaining between them. The CDR3 spans 12 residues. CDR1 LNHDA and CDR2 SQIVND come from the germline V gene (reference sequence). The CDR3 nucleotides are TGTGCCAGTACCTCAGGGGCAGATACGCAGTATTTT. Translating it yields CASTSGADTQYF.

This clone was seen more than once but under ten times. The chain uses TRBV4-2 and TRBJ1-4, with D possibly matching TRBD1 (5 bases). V lost 2 bases and J lost 4, with 11 bases in between. There are 15 residues in the CDR3. The germline CDR1 and CDR2 sequences are LGHNA and YNFKEQ. This CDR3 reads CASSQNPGGNEKLFF. The CDR3 nucleotides read TGTGCCAGCAGCCAAAACCCCGGGGGTAATGAAAAACTGTTTTTT.

The chain joins TRBV5-5 to TRBJ2-1; D is undetermined. The CDR3 totals 13 residues. Germline-derived CDR1 and CDR2 are SGHKS and YYEKEE (reference sequence). The ends were cut back, 1 base at V and 9 bases at J, with 11 bases in the middle. CDR3 loop: CASSLSSSGEQFF. CDR3 coding DNA: TGTGCCAGCAGCTTGTCCTCGAGTGGTGAGCAGTTCTTC.

The chain is built from TRBV7-6 and TRBJ2-7; TRBD1 agrees at 9 bases. The CDR3 sequence is 14 residues long. After removal of 5 bases from V and 3 bases from J, the junction contained 5 bases not matched to a gene. Looked up from germline, CDR1 is SGHVS and CDR2 is FNYEAQ. The CDR3 nucleotides read TGTGCCAGCAGCCTCGGACAGGGGCTCTACGAGCAGTACTTC. The encoded protein is CASSLGQGLYEQYF.

This clone was detected only once. The chain has TRBV10-3 and TRBJ2-1; D remains ambiguous. V was clipped by 0 bases and J by 0 bases, with 6 bases between them. The CDR3 is 15 amino acids. Germline CDR1 is ENHRY and CDR2 is SYGVKD. This CDR3 is CAISESLSSYNEQFF. Here the CDR3 DNA reads TGTGCCATCAGTGAGTCCCTCAGCTCCTACAATGAGCAGTTCTTC.

The V gene is TRBV9, the J gene TRBJ2-7; maybe TRBD1 (6 bases). The CDR3 is 17 amino acids. V lost 4 bases, J lost 3 bases, and 23 bases lay in between. Germline loops: CDR1 SGDLS, CDR2 YYNGEE. The DNA of the CDR3 is TGTGCCAGCAGCCCCAAGGACTTACCGGGACACCACTACGAGCAGTACTTC. Translated, it gives CASSPKDLPGHHYEQYF.

The DNA for the CDR3 is TGCGCCAGCAGCTTGTTCAACGGGACTGGGGAAGAGCAGTACTTC. It yields the protein CASSLFNGTGEEQYF. The chain links TRBV5-1 to TRBJ2-7; D might be TRBD2 (6 bases). V lost 1 base to trimming and J lost 7 bases, with 18 bases between them. The germline gives CDR1 SGHRS, CDR2 YFSETQ. The CDR3 extends over 15 amino acids.

The chain uses TRBV7-8 and TRBJ2-7; a possible D gene is TRBD1 (5 bases). There are 15 residues in the CDR3. Trimming took 5 bases from V and 0 from J, leaving 14 bases between them. The germline gives CDR1 SGHVS, CDR2 FQNEAQ. The CDR3 sequence: CASSRQSFGSYEQYF. DNA of the CDR3: TGTGCCAGCAGCCGACAGTCCTTCGGCTCCTACGAGCAGTACTTC.

The genes are TRBV27 and TRBJ2-1, with 9 bases fitting TRBD2. This CDR3 comprises 19 residues. Trimming cost V 3 bases and J 5 bases; bases outside gene matches: 17. The germline CDR1 and CDR2 sequences are MNHEY and SMNVEV (reference sequence). Written as DNA, the CDR3 is TGTGCCAGCAGTTTTTACACGGGTAGCGGGAGAGGAGTGGACAATGAGCAGTTCTTC. It yields the protein CASSFYTGSGRGVDNEQFF.

This sequence joins TRBV2 and TRBJ2-3, with D unclear. The CDR3 has 14 amino acids. The germline gives CDR1 SNHLY, CDR2 FYNNEI. V was shortened by 5 bases and J by 1 base, with 10 bases between the two germline ends. CDR3 sequence (DNA): TGTGCCAGCAGTCAACTACTCCGCACAGATACGCAGTATTTT. This codes for CASSQLLRTDTQYF. The full variable domain, in which reference TRBV2 and TRBJ2-3 provide the parts outside the CDR3, is EPEVTQTPSHQVTQMGQEVILRCVPISNHLYFYWYRQILGQKVEFLVSFYNNEISEKSEIFDDQFSVERPDGSNFTLKIRSTKLEDSAMYFCASSQLLRTDTQYFGPGTRLTVL.

The gene calls are TRBV9 and TRBJ2-3, with a tentative D call TRBD2 (6 bases). The germline CDR1 and CDR2 sequences are SGDLS and YYNGEE. Trimming pared 7 bases from V and 5 bases from J, leaving 17 bases between. The CDR3 is made up of 14 amino acids. The CDR3 sequence is CASHPWGGGDTQYF. The CDR3 DNA reads as TGTGCCAGCCACCCATGGGGAGGTGGAGATACGCAGTATTTT.

This chain joins TRBV19 and TRBJ1-2; the match to TRBD1 covers 7 bases. V lost 3 bases to trimming and J lost 8 bases; unmatched junction nucleotides: 15. The germline V gene has CDR1 LNHDA and CDR2 SQIVND (reference sequence). The CDR3 totals 16 residues. The CDR3 DNA reads TGTGCCAGTAGTATGGAGGGGGCGAGCGATATTAGGGGCTACACCTTC. Residues: CASSMEGASDIRGYTF.

In its sample, this clone was seen once. The chain recombines TRBV7-8 with TRBJ2-7; TRBD2 might be the D (6 bases). Germline V gene data show CDR1 as SGHVS and CDR2 as FQNEAQ. CDR3 length: 15 residues. Trimming took off 3 bases at V and 6 bases at J, with 18 bases between the two ends. The CDR3, as DNA: TGTGCCAGCAGCTTGGGGAGCGGGTGGGCGGCCGAGCAGTACTTC. Amino acid sequence: CASSLGSGWAAEQYF.

Only a few counts were recorded for this clone. The chain couples TRBV2 to TRBJ2-2; 7 bases are shared with TRBD1. Germline V gene data show CDR1 as SNHLY and CDR2 as FYNNEI. CDR3 length: 15 residues. V was pared by 2 bases and J by 3 bases, with 3 bases of the junction left unmatched. The CDR3 region is CASSERGQHTGELFF. The CDR3 DNA follows: TGTGCCAGCAGTGAACGGGGACAGCACACCGGGGAGCTGTTTTTT.

The genes are TRBV19 and TRBJ1-5; D is unresolved. This CDR3 is built from 16 residues. CDR1 is LNHDA, CDR2 SQIVND, per germline (reference sequence). The CDR3, as DNA: TGTGCAAGCTCATATTGGATCGCGGAAACCCATCAGCCCCAGCATTTT. Amino acid sequence: CASSYWIAETHQPQHF. Full variable domain (outside the CDR3, taken from reference TRBV19 and TRBJ1-5): DGGITQSPKYLFRKEGQNVTLSCEQNLNHDAMYWYRQDPGQGLRLIYYSQIVNDFQKGDIAEGYSVSREKKESFPLTVTSAQKNPTAFYLCASSYWIAETHQPQHFGDGTRLSIL.